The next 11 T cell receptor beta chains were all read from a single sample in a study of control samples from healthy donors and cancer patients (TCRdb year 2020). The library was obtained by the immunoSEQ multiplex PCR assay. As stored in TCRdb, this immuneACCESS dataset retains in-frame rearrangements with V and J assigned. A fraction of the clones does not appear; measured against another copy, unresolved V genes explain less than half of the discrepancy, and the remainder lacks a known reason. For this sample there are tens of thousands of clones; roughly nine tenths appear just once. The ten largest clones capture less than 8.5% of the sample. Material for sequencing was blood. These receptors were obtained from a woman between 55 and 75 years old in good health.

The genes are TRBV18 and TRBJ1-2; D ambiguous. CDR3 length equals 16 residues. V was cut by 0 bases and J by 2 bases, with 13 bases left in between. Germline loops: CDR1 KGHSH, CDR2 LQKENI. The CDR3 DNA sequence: TGTGCCAGCTCACCACCTGAGAATATCGGCAACTATGGCTACACCTTC. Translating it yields CASSPPENIGNYGYTF.

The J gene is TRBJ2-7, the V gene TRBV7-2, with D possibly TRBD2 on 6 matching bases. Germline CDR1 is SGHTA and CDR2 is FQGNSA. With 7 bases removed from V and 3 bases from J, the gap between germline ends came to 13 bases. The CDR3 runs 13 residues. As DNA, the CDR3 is TGTGCCAGCAACAGCGGGTCCGACTACGAGCAGTACTTC. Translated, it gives CASNSGSDYEQYF.

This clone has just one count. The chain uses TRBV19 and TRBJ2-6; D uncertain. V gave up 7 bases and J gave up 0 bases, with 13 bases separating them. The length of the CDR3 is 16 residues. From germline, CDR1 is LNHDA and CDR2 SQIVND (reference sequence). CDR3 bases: TGTGCCAGTACCTCTAAGGGCCCCTCTGGGGCCAACGTCCTGACTTTC. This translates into CASTSKGPSGANVLTF.

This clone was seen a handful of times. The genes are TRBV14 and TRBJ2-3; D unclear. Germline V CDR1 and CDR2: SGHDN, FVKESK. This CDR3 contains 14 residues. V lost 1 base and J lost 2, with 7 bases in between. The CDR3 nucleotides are TGTGCCAGCAGCCAAGTTGACGACACAGATACGCAGTATTTT. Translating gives CASSQVDDTDTQYF.

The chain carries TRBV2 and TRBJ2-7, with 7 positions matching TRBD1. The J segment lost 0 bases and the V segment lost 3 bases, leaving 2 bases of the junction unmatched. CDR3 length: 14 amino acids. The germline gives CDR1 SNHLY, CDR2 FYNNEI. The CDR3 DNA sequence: TGTGCCAGCAGTGACGCAGGGGGCTCCTACGAGCAGTACTTC. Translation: CASSDAGGSYEQYF.

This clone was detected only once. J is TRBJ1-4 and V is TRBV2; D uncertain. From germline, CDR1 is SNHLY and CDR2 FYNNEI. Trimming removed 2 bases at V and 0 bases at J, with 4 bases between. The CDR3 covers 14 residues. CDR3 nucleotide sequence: TGTGCCAGCAGTGAATATGCAACTAATGAAAAACTGTTTTTT. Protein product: CASSEYATNEKLFF.

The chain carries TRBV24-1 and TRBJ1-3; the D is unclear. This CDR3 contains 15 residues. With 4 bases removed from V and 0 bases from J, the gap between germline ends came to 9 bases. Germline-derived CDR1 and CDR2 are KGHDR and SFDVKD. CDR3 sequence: CATSDSSFSGNTIYF. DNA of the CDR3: TGTGCCACCAGTGACTCTTCCTTCTCTGGAAACACCATATATTTT.

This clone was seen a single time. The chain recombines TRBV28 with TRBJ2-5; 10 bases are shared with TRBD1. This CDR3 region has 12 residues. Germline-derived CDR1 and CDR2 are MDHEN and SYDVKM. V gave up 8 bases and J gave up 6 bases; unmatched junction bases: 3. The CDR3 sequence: CASATGGKTQYF. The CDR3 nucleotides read TGTGCCAGCGCGACAGGGGGCAAGACCCAGTACTTC.

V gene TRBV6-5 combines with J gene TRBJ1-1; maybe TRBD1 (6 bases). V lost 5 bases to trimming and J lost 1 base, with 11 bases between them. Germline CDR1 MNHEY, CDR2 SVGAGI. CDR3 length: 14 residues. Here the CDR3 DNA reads TGTGCCAGCAGTACACAGGGTAGGAACACTGAAGCTTTCTTT. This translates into CASSTQGRNTEAFF.

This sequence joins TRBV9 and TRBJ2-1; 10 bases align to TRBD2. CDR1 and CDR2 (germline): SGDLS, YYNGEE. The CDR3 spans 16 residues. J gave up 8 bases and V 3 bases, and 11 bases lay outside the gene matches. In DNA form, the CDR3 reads TGTGCCAGCAGCGCCTATCCTAGCGGGAGTTACGATGAGCAGTTCTTC. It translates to CASSAYPSGSYDEQFF.

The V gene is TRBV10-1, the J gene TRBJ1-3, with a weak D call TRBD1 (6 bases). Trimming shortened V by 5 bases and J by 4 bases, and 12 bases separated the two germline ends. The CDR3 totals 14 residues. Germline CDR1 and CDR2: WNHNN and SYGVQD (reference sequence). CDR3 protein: CASSRQAIGNTIYF. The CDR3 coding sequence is TGCGCCAGCAGTCGACAGGCGATAGGAAACACCATATATTTT.